This TCR beta chain was sequenced in a study of blood T cell repertoires in COVID-19. Study-level information: Donors in the United States, Italy and Spain gave samples during acute or convalescent COVID-19.

The CDR3 is 15 residues long. Germline V CDR1 and CDR2: LNHDA, SQIVND (reference sequence). V shed 2 bases and J shed 5 bases, with 15 bases lying between them. The authors' processing: It was from reference gene primer amplification that nucleated cell counts were estimated. Here immunoSEQ multiplex PCR was the method, and the copy in TCRdb shows in-frame clones only, minus some. V, J and clone size were drawn from that table, and D and trimming were deduced from the DNA. The table lists about 330,000 clones, approximately 89% of them singletons. The rearrangement uses TRBV19 and TRBJ1-2; the D gene is possibly TRBD1 (6 bases). The clonotype comes from a woman between 25 and 40 years old who had recovered from COVID-19. Sequencing was performed on PBMCs or T cells enriched from blood (not recorded which). CDR3 coding DNA: TGTGCCAGTAGTATACGGACAGTCTTCGGGTATGGCTACACCTTC. Its protein product is CASSIRTVFGYGYTF.